A single TCR beta chain is shown here with its context. This clonotype was picked up many times. Its antigen has not been determined. The input lacks base qualities; no much larger clone sits a single base away. The data were obtained in a study of T cells after yellow fever vaccination (dated by TCRdb to the late 2010s). Turning to the overall study: The SMART-Seq v4 Ultra Low Input RNA kit was used to prepare libraries from fractions with low cell numbers. To follow T-cell clones before and after primary and booster YFV17D yellow fever vaccination, bulk TCR alpha and beta repertoires were sequenced over time. Two healthy male donors made up the cohort, one aged 18 to 29 years and the other aged 30 to 40 years. Blood was collected at multiple timepoints before and after primary and secondary immunization, and bulk PBMC replicates and cell subsets were isolated.

Beyond this particular receptor, the publication reports: A small share of clonotypes was detected in both CD4 and CD8 compartments, with the overlap likely arising from convergent recombination. Compared with the primary T-cell response, the secondary T-cell response was weaker but faster, peaking on day 5 rather than day 15. Because only a couple of donors were included in the study, the extent to which the findings can be generalized is limited. FACS-sorted repertoires could contain abundant contaminating clonotypes from the bulk population, so computational filtering was required. After the booster, most of the clones that had expanded following primary vaccination were detected again (just under 97% of CD4 and around 90% of CD8), which suggests that memory was broadly maintained.

The listed sequencing device is Illumina NovaSeq 6000. TCR cDNA was made using 5'RACE template switching, a step that added a universal primer site and unique molecular identifiers. cDNA synthesis was primed from both the TCR alpha and TCR beta constant segments. Two PCR steps were used to amplify libraries, with sample barcodes and sequencing adapters being added in the second step. Sequencing of libraries was done on Illumina HiSeq 2500 (2x100 bp) or NovaSeq (2x150 bp). Concerning the study's data processing: Reads were demultiplexed and collapsed into UMI consensus sequences with MIGEC, and V(D)J alignment was performed with MiXCR. Using edgeR on replicate PBMC samples, clonotypes were called vaccine-responding if FDR was below 0.01 and the log2 fold change was above 5 up to day 15. Each bulk clonotype was labeled CD4 or CD8 based on which sequenced repertoire, CD4 or CD8, contained the clonotype at higher abundance. TCRdb trimmed the raw reads at Q25, called clones with MiXCR and kept productive beta chains. Each entry merges the rows of one CDR3 protein and shows their most common DNA and genes. TCRdb's processing, not the study's, gives the V and J calls here. This sample lists about 330,000 distinct CDR3 sequences; over 4% were detected once. The ten largest account for around 23% of the sample.

The sample's treatment or condition label, decoded: live attenuated yellow fever vaccine strain. At each blood-draw timepoint, two biological replicates of bulk PBMCs were obtained. PBMCs were isolated from peripheral blood using a standard Ficoll-Paque protocol. TriZol was used to extract RNA from bulk PBMCs, CD4 and CD8 fractions, and dextramer-positive and dextramer-negative fractions. V is cut by 1 base and J by 8 bases, and the space between the germline ends is 25 bases. CDR1 SGHRS and CDR2 YFSETQ were looked up in the germline V gene. The CDR3 spans 19 residues, from the cysteine through the phenylalanine. Only the CDR3 portion is preserved as DNA: 57 bases, with reading frame beginning at the first base.

Sequencing used PBMCs, obtained 5 days after the yellow fever booster vaccination. This TCR was sampled from a man between 18 and 29 years old who received the YFV17D yellow fever vaccine. The receptor chain draws on TRBV5-1 and TRBJ1-6, with TRBD1 perhaps the D gene, on 5 matching bases. The CDR3 amino acid sequence is: CASSLRGTPPSGVYSPLHF. The DNA reads as follows: TGCGCCAGCAGCTTGCGTGGGACGCCGCCGTCGGGGGTATATTCACCCCTCCACTTT.